A selection of T cell receptor beta chains follows, all from one sample in a study of monozygotic twins with inflammatory bowel disease. TCRdb reprocessed the 5' RACE reads and reports one entry per CDR3 protein, with no DNA. This sample's table reports around 410,000 distinct CDR3 sequences. Sequences were obtained from blood. The receptors shown here come from a human donor with ulcerative colitis or Crohn's disease, or a healthy co-twin of an affected twin (not recorded which). Each CDR3 is given with its conserved first and last residue.

V	J	CDR3
TRBV9	TRBJ2-3	CASSPRASGGFTDTQYF
TRBV2	TRBJ2-1	CASSEVSGGRLAFYNEQFF
TRBV20-1	TRBJ1-2	CSANGNGYGYTF
TRBV11-1	TRBJ1-5	CASSPGTGAPYSNQPQHF
TRBV12-3/TRBV12-4	TRBJ2-5	CASSKQGGETQYF
TRBV5-1	TRBJ1-3	CASSLATDSGNTIYF
TRBV10-3	TRBJ1-2	CAISESGQGAHYGYTF
TRBV5-1	TRBJ1-2	CASSSEYGYTF
TRBV6-5	TRBJ2-5	CASSYRSGLETQYF
TRBV2	TRBJ2-2	CASSGHVTGELFF
TRBV6-5	TRBJ1-1	CASSTTRVTEAFF
TRBV30	TRBJ1-2	CAWRTLRGNYGYTF
TRBV2	TRBJ2-3	CASRAGTSTDTQYF
TRBV12-3/TRBV12-4	TRBJ2-2	CASSWPRPGELFF
TRBV18	TRBJ1-6	CASSPLLGDNSPLHF
TRBV28	TRBJ2-7	CASNPSGVPPYEQYF
TRBV5-5	TRBJ1-5	CASLGQGEWQPQHF
TRBV13	TRBJ2-2	CASGQRGWTGELFF
TRBV20-1	TRBJ2-5	CSARSQAFGTQYF
TRBV11-2	TRBJ2-2	CASGDRNVGELFF
TRBV29-1	TRBJ2-2	CSGGYGTSGNPGELFF
TRBV6-5	TRBJ2-7	CASSSVAHEQYF
TRBV9	TRBJ1-1	CASSSPTGLPLNTEAFF
TRBV6-1	TRBJ2-7	CASSVHSSYEQYF
TRBV29-1	TRBJ2-7	CSVEYQGRSYEQYF
TRBV7-8	TRBJ1-4	CASSLNRLATNEKLFF
TRBV3-1	TRBJ2-1	CASSVRPTSGVNEQFF
TRBV12-3/TRBV12-4	TRBJ2-5	CATLRGRAGETQYF
TRBV5-5	TRBJ1-2	CASSMGQIYGYTF
TRBV13	TRBJ2-6	CASSLGLAGANVLTF
TRBV7-2	TRBJ2-7	CASSSVAGTTYEQYF
TRBV4-3	TRBJ2-1	CASSPGLAGESSYNEQFF
TRBV19	TRBJ1-1	CASSHRGHTEAFF
TRBV20-1	TRBJ2-1	CTPETSGQQFF